Below are 16 T cell receptor beta chains sequenced from a single sample in a study of shared clonotypes between healthy human individuals. Clones were read by immunoSEQ multiplex PCR, and TCRdb kept only the in-frame ones, dropping some. The table includes about 340,000 clones, about 73% detected once. The material sequenced was memory CD4+ T cells sorted from blood. Subset given: CD45RA-negative fraction. The receptors originated from a man aged 30 to 39 in good health.

The chain carries TRBV28 and TRBJ2-3; D gene uncertain. CDR3 length: 14 residues. Trimming pared 3 bases from V and 4 bases from J, leaving 11 bases between. Germline CDR1 and CDR2: MDHEN and SYDVKM. CDR3 bases: TGTGCCAGCAGTTTTGTGAGTAGCTCAGATACGCAGTATTTT. It codes for CASSFVSSSDTQYF.

The chain joins TRBV7-6 to TRBJ2-7; D is perhaps TRBD2 (7 bases). Germline V gene data show CDR1 as SGHVS and CDR2 as FNYEAQ. The CDR3 sequence is 14 residues long. The V end was cut by 2 bases, the J end by 2 bases, with 10 bases between. Here the CDR3 DNA reads TGTGCCAGCAGCTTACGGGGGGCAACCTACGAGCAGTACTTC. It is translated as CASSLRGATYEQYF.

The chain carries TRBV5-1 and TRBJ1-2; 8 bases are a match to TRBD1. V lost 0 bases to trimming and J lost 7 bases; unmatched junction nucleotides: 14. The CDR3 loop spans 17 amino acids. Germline lookup yields CDR1 SGHRS and CDR2 YFSETQ. The CDR3 reads CASSLAVDRGLWGGYTF. Here the CDR3 DNA reads TGCGCCAGCAGCTTGGCCGTAGACAGGGGCCTTTGGGGTGGCTACACCTTC.

The V gene is TRBV7-8, the J gene TRBJ2-6, with 7 bases fitting TRBD1. The germline V gene encodes CDR1 SGHVS and CDR2 FQNEAQ. The V gene end was trimmed by 5 bases and the J gene end by 0 bases; junction bases not matched to a gene: 10. The CDR3 runs 18 residues. The CDR3, as DNA: TGTGCCAGCAGCCAGGGGACAGTAGTTCTCTCTGGGGCCAACGTCCTGACTTTC. Encoded protein: CASSQGTVVLSGANVLTF.

The gene calls are TRBV2 and TRBJ2-3; D is perhaps TRBD2 (6 bases). Trimming removed 6 bases from V and 4 bases from J, with 14 bases in between. In germline, CDR1 is SNHLY, CDR2 FYNNEI. This CDR3 has 14 residues. CDR3: CASRARRGSDTQYF. CDR3 sequence (DNA): TGTGCCAGCAGGGCTCGGCGGGGTTCAGATACGCAGTATTTT.

This clone was seen a few times. The rearrangement uses TRBV5-1 and TRBJ2-1, with TRBD1 matching 7 bases. V lost 0 bases and J lost 8; bases outside the gene matches: 8. Germline CDR1 reads SGHRS; CDR2 reads YFSETQ. The CDR3 runs to 15 residues. The CDR3 sequence is CASSLVTGANDEQFF. The CDR3 nucleotides read TGCGCCAGCAGCTTGGTCACAGGGGCTAACGATGAGCAGTTCTTC. Complete variable domain (other parts from reference TRBV5-1 and TRBJ2-1): KAGVTQTPRYLIKTRGQQVTLSCSPISGHRSVSWYQQTPGQGLQFLFEYFSETQRNKGNFPGRFSGRQFSNSRSEMNVSTLELGDSALYLCASSLVTGANDEQFFGPGTRLTVL.

This chain links TRBV5-4 with TRBJ2-7; D not resolved. From germline, CDR1 is SGHNT and CDR2 YYREEE (reference sequence). The CDR3 extends over 12 amino acids. V was cut by 4 bases and J by 2 bases, with 7 bases left in between. The CDR3 here is CASSVDAYEQYF. For the CDR3, the DNA is TGTGCCAGCAGCGTTGACGCCTACGAGCAGTACTTC.

This CDR3 reads CASSTVAEAFF. DNA of the CDR3: TGTGCCAGCAGTACAGTGGCTGAAGCTTTCTTT. The rearrangement joins TRBV2 to TRBJ1-1; D is unresolved. Trimming left V 5 bases short and J 6 bases short, with 7 bases between. The V gene's germline CDR1 is SNHLY and CDR2 FYNNEI. The CDR3 has 11 amino acids.

The chain couples TRBV6-1 to TRBJ1-1; no definite D call. The germline V gene encodes CDR1 MNHNS and CDR2 SASEGT. This CDR3 has 14 residues. V shed 7 bases and J shed 0 bases, with 12 bases lying between them. CDR3 DNA: TGTGCCAGCACGGCGGTCGCCCTGAACACTGAAGCTTTCTTT. The encoded protein is CASTAVALNTEAFF.

V is TRBV9 and J is TRBJ1-3; perhaps TRBD1 as D (6 bases). V lost 0 bases, J lost 4 bases, and 20 bases lay in between. The CDR3 has 18 residues. Germline V gives CDR1 SGDLS, CDR2 YYNGEE. The chain's CDR3 is CASSVEGTSPYAGNTIYF. CDR3 nucleotides: TGTGCCAGCAGCGTAGAGGGGACAAGTCCATATGCGGGAAACACCATATATTTT.

This clone was counted a single time. The rearrangement links TRBV29-1 to TRBJ2-1; 11 nucleotides line up with TRBD2. The CDR3 covers 14 residues. Trimming at V came to 4 bases and at J to 9 bases, leaving 8 bases not matched to a gene. In germline, CDR1 is SQVTM, CDR2 ANQGSEA. The CDR3: CSVGTSGRFGEQFF. The CDR3 DNA sequence: TGCAGCGTTGGAACTAGCGGGAGATTCGGTGAGCAGTTCTTC.

The CDR3 bases are TGCGCCAGCAGCCAAATCGTAAGGAAAACCTCTGGGGCCAACGTCCTGACTTTC. This sequence encodes CASSQIVRKTSGANVLTF. The gene calls are TRBV4-1 and TRBJ2-6, with unresolved D. The germline CDR1 and CDR2 sequences are MGHRA and YSYEKL. V was pared by 2 bases and J by 0 bases, with 14 bases between. CDR3 length: 18 amino acids.

The chain is built from TRBV1 and TRBJ2-1; the tabulated D call, TRBD2, remains unverified against the DNA. TRBV1 is tagged as a pseudogene. The CDR3 has 17 residues. CDR3 in DNA: TGCACCAGCAGCCAGACCGGACTAGCGGGATGTTACAATGAGCAGTTCTTC. Protein: CTSSQTGLAGCYNEQFF.

This clone has at least ten counts. V usage is TRBV5-1 and J usage is TRBJ2-1; 8 bases agree with TRBD2. The CDR3 is 14 residues long. V dropped 4 bases and J dropped 10; count of bases not matched to a gene: 10. From germline, CDR1 is SGHRS and CDR2 YFSETQ. The chain's CDR3 is CASSIEPAGAEQFF. CDR3 nucleotides: TGCGCCAGCAGCATTGAACCAGCGGGAGCCGAGCAGTTCTTC.

In its sample, this clone was seen a few times. The CDR3 coding sequence is TGTGCCAGACATCCGAATCAGCCCCAGCATTTT. Protein: CARHPNQPQHF. The chain has TRBV5-4 and TRBJ1-5; D gene uncertain. The CDR3 runs to 11 residues. V was cut by 8 bases and J by 4 bases, with 7 bases left in between. Germline V gene sequence: CDR1 SGHNT, CDR2 YYREEE (reference sequence).

This sequence joins TRBV4-1 and TRBJ1-3, with 8 bases lining up with TRBD1. V lost 3 bases and J lost 2; bases outside the gene matches: 6. The CDR3 loop spans 16 amino acids. Germline CDR1 is MGHRA and CDR2 is YSYEKL. The CDR3 bases are TGCGCCAGCAGCCAGAGGACAGGGAGGGCTGGAAACACCATATATTTT. This encodes CASSQRTGRAGNTIYF.